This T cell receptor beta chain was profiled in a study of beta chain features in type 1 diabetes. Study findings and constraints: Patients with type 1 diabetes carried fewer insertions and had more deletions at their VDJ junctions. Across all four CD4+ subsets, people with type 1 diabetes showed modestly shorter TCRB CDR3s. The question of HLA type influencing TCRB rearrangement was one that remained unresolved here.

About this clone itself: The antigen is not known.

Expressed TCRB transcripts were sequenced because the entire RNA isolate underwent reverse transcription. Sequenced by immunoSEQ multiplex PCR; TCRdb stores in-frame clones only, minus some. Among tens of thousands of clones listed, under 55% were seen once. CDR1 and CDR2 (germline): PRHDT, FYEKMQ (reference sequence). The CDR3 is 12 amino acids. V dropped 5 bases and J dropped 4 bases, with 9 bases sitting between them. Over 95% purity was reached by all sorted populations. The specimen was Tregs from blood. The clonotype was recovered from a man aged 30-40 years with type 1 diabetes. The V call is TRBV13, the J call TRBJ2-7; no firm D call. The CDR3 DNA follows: TGTGCCAGCAGCACGGCCGGGTACGAGCAGTACTTC. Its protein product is CASSTAGYEQYF.